This T cell receptor beta chain was sequenced during a study of blood T cell repertoires in COVID-19. Whole-study context: Samples of COVID-19 (acute and convalescent) were obtained from the United States, Italy and Spain. The cDNA or gDNA used as material had been derived from T cells, B-cell-depleted T cells, or PBMCs.

Trimming at V came to 6 bases and at J to 0 bases, leaving 9 bases not matched to a gene. Germline V lookup: CDR1 SGHRS, CDR2 YFSETQ. The CDR3 consists of 15 residues. Original handling: From reference gene primer amplification, estimates of nucleated cell counts were derived. Clones were sequenced by immunoSEQ multiplex PCR, and TCRdb holds only the in-frame ones, with some missing. For V, J and clone size, that table is used; D and trimming come from the DNA. The repertoire holds more than 100,000 clones, with 87% as singletons. This chain connects TRBV5-1 to TRBJ2-7; 7 nucleotides line up with TRBD2. The sequenced sample was peripheral blood. The source of this sequence is a man in his fifties with active COVID-19. This chain's CDR3 is CASTQEAGSSYEQYF. The CDR3 DNA reads TGCGCCAGCACACAAGAAGCGGGGAGCTCCTACGAGCAGTACTTC.